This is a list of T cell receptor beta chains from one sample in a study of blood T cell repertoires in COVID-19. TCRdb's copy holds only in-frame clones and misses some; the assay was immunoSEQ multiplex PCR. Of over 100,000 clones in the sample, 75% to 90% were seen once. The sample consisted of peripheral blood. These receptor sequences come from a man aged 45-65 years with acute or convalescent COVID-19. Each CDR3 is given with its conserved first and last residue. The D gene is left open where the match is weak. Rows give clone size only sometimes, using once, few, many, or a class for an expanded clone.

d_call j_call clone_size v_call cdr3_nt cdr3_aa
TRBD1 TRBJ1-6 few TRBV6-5 TGTGCCAGCAGCCCCCGGGACAGCTATAATTCACCCCTCCACTTT CASSPRDSYNSPLHF
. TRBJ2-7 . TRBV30 TGTGCCTGGAGTGTATTTCACGCGAGGTACGAGCAGTACTTC CAWSVFHARYEQYF
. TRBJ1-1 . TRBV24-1 TGTGCCACCAGTGCCCCGGCGGGGGGCAGTAAAGCTTTCTTT CATSAPAGGSKAFF
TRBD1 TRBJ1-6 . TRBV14 TGTGCCAGCAGCCAAGTTACAGGGGGGAATTCACCCCTCCACTTT CASSQVTGGNSPLHF
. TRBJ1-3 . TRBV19 TGTGCCAGTAGTAGCGGGACTCACGGGGCCATATATTTT CASSSGTHGAIYF
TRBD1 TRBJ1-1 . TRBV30 TGTGCCTGGAGTGTAGGGGGCTGGGACACTGAAGCTTTCTTT CAWSVGGWDTEAFF
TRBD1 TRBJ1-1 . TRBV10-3 TGTGCCATCAGTTACAGGGGTGACACTGAAGCTTTCTTT CAISYRGDTEAFF
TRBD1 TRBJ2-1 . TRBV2 TGTGCCAGCAGAAGGACAGGGAGGAATGAGCAGTTCTTC CASRRTGRNEQFF
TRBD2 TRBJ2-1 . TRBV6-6 TGTGCCAGCAGTCCAATCGGAACTAGCGGGAGCATCAATGAGCAGTTCTTC CASSPIGTSGSINEQFF
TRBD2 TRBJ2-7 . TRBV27 TGTGCCAGCAGTCCTGACCGAGTACCTAGCGGGAGGGCCGTTCGCTACGAGCAGTACTTC CASSPDRVPSGRAVRYEQYF
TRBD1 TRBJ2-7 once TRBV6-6 TGTGCCAGCAGCAACAGGGGCCAGGGGGAGCAGTACTTC CASSNRGQGEQYF
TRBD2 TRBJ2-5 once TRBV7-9 TGTGCCAGCAGCCCACAGGGACTAGCGGGAATAGAGACCCAGTACTTC CASSPQGLAGIETQYF